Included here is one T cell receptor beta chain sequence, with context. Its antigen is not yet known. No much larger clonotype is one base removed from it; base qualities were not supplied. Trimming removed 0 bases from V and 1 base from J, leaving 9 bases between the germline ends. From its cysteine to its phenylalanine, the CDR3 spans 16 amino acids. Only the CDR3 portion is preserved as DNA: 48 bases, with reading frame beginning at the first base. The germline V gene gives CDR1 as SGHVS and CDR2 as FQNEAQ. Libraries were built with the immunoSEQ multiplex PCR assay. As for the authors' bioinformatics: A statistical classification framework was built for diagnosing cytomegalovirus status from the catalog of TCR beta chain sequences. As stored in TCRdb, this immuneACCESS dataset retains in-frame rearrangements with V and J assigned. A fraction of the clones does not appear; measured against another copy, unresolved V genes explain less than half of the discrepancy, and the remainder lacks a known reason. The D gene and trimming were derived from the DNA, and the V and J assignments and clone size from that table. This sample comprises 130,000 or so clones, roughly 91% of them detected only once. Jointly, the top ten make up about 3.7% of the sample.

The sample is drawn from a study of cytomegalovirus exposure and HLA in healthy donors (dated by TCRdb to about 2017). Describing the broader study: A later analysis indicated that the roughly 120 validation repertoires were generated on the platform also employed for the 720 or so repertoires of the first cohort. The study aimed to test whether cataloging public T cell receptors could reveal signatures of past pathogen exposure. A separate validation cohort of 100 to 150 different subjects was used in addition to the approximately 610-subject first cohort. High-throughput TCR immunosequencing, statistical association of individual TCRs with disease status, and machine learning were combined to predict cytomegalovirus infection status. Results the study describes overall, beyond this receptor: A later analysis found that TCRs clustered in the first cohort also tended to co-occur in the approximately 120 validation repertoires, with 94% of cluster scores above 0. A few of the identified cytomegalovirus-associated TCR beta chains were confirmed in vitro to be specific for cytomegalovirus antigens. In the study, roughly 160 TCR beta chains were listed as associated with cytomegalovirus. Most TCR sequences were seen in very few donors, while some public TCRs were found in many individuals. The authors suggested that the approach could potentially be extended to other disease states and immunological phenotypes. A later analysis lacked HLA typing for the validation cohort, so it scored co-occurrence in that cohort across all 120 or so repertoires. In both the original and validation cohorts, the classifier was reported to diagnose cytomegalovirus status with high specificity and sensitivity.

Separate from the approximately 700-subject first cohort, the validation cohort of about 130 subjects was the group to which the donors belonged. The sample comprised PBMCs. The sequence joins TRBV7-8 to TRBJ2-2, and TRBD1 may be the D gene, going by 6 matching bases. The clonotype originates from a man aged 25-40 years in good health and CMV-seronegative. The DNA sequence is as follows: TGTGCCAGCAGCTTAGCGCCACAGGGGAACACCGGGGAGCTGTTTTTT. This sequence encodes CASSLAPQGNTGELFF.